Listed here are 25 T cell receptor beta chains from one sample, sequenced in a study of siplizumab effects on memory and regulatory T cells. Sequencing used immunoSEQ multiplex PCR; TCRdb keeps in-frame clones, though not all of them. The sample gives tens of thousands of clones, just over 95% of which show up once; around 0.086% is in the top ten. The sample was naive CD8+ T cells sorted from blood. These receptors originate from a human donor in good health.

CDR3 coding DNA: TGTGCCACCAGCAGAGGGGGTTCCTACAATGAGCAGTTCTTC. Residues: CATSRGGSYNEQFF. The V gene is TRBV15, the J gene TRBJ2-1; D unresolved. The CDR3 runs to 14 residues. V was trimmed by 1 base and J by 1 base, leaving 5 bases between them. Germline V gives CDR1 LNHNV, CDR2 YYDKDF (reference sequence).

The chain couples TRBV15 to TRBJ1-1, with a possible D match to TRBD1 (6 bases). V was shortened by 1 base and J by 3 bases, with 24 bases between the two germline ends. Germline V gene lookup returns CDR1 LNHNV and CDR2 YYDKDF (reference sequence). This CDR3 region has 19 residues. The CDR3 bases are TGTGCCACCAGCAGAGGCTTCGACGGGGCCAGGGGAATGGACACTGAAGCTTTCTTT. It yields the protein CATSRGFDGARGMDTEAFF.

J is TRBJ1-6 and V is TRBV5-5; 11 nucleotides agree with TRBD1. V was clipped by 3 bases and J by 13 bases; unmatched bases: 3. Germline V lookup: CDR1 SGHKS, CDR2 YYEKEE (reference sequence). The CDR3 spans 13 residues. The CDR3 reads CASSWGQGDPLHF. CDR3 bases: TGTGCCAGCAGCTGGGGACAGGGGGATCCCCTCCACTTT. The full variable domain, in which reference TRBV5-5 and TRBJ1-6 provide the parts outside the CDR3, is DAGVTQSPTHLIKTRGQQVTLRCSPISGHKSVSWYQQVLGQGPQFIFQYYEKEERGRGNFPDRFSARQFPNYSSELNVNALLLGDSALYLCASSWGQGDPLHFGNGTRLTVT.

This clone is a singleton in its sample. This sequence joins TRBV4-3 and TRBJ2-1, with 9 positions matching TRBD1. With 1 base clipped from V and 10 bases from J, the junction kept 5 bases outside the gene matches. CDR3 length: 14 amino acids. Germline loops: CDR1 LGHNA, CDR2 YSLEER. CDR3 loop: CASSQAQGAGEQFF. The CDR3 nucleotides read TGCGCCAGCAGCCAAGCACAGGGGGCGGGCGAGCAGTTCTTC.

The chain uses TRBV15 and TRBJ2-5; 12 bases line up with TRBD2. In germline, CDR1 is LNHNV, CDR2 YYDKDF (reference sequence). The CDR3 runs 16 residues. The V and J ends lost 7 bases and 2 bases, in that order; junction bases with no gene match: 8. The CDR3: CATIRTSGERQETQYF. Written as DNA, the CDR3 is TGTGCCACCATCCGGACTAGCGGGGAACGGCAAGAGACCCAGTACTTC.

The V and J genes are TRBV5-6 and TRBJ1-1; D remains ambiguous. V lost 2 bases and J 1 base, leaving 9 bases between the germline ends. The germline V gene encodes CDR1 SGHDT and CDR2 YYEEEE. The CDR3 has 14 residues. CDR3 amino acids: CASSFRVSNTEAFF. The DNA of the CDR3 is TGTGCCAGCAGCTTTCGGGTCTCGAACACTGAAGCTTTCTTT.

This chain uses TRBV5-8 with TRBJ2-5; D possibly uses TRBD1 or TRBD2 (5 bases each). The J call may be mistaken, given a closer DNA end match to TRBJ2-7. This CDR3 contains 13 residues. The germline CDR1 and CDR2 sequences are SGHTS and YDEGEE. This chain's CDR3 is CAGTGTYSYEQYF. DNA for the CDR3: TGTGCCGGAACCGGGACCTACTCCTACGAGCAGTACTTC.

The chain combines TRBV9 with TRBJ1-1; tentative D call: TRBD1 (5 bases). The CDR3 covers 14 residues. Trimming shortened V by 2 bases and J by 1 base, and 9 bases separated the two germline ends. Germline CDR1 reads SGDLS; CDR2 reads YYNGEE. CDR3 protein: CASSVGTGNTEAFF. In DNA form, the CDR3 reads TGTGCCAGCAGCGTCGGCACAGGGAACACTGAAGCTTTCTTT.

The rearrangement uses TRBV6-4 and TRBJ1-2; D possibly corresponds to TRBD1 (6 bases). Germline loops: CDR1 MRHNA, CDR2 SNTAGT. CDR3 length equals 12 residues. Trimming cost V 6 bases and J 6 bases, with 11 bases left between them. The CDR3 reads CASRGGVDGYTF. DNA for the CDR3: TGTGCCAGCAGAGGGGGGGTGGATGGCTACACCTTC.

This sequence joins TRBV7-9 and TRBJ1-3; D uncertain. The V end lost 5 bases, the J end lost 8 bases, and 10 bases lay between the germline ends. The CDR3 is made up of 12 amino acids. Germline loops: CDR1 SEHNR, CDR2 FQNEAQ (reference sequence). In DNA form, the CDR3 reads TGTGCCAGCAGCCCCGGGGTGGACACCATATATTTT. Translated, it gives CASSPGVDTIYF.

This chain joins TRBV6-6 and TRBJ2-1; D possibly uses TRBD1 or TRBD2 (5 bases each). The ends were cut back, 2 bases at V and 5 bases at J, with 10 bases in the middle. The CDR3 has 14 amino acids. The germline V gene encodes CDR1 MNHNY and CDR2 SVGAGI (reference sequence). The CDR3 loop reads CASSYMGPDNEQFF. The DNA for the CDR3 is TGTGCCAGCAGTTACATGGGACCTGACAATGAGCAGTTCTTC.

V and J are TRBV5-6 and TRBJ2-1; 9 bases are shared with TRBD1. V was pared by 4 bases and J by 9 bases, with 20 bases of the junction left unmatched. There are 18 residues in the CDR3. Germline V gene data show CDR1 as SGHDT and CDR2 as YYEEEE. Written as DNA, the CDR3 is TGTGCCAGCAGCCACGCCTATAACCCGGGACAGGGTGGGGGTGAGCAGTTCTTC. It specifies CASSHAYNPGQGGGEQFF.

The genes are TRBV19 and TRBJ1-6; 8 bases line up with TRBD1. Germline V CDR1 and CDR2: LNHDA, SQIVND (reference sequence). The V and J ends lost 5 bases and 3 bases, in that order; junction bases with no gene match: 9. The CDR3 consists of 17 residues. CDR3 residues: CASSFTGGPIYNSPLHF. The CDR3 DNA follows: TGTGCCAGTAGTTTCACAGGGGGGCCAATCTATAATTCACCCCTCCACTTT.

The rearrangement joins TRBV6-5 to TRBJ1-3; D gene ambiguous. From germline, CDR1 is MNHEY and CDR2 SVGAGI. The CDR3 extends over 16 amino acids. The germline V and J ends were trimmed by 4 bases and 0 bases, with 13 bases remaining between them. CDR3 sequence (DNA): TGTGCCAGCAGTTCCCTGTCTGGTGGCTCTGGAAACACCATATATTTT. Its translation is CASSSLSGGSGNTIYF.

CDR3 sequence (DNA): TGTGCCAGCAGTGAAATTGTCGGTCAAGAGACCCAGTACTTC. Its translation: CASSEIVGQETQYF. V and J are TRBV6-1 and TRBJ2-5; D gene ambiguous. The V end lost 2 bases, the J end lost 2 bases, and 9 bases lay between the germline ends. CDR1 MNHNS and CDR2 SASEGT come from the germline V gene. The CDR3 extends over 14 amino acids.

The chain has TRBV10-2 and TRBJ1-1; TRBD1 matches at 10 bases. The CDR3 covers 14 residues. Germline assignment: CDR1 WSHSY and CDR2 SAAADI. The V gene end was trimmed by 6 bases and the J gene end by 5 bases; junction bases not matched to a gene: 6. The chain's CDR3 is CASRAGTGVTEAFF. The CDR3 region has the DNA TGCGCCAGCAGAGCCGGGACAGGGGTTACTGAAGCTTTCTTT.

CDR3 DNA: TGTGCCAGCAGGCCGGGTCCCCATTCGTATGAGCAGTTCTTC. This translates into CASRPGPHSYEQFF. The rearrangement uses TRBV2 and TRBJ2-1; D gene uncertain. The CDR3 is 14 amino acids. Germline CDR1 reads SNHLY; CDR2 reads FYNNEI. Trimming took 6 bases from V and 8 from J, leaving 17 bases between them.

The CDR3 region has the DNA TGTGCCAGCAGCTGGAGTAACGGGGACACTGAAGCTTTCTTT. This translates into CASSWSNGDTEAFF. V is TRBV7-9 and J is TRBJ1-1; the D is unclear. Trimming removed 4 bases at V and 3 bases at J, with 12 bases between. This CDR3 has 14 amino acids. Per the germline V gene, CDR1 is SEHNR and CDR2 is FQNEAQ (reference sequence).

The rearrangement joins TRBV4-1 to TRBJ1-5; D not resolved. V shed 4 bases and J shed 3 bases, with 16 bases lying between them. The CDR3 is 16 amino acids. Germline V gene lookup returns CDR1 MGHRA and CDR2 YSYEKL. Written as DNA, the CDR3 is TGCGCCAGCAGCCCCATAGACGGACCGAACAATCAGCCCCAGCATTTT. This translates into CASSPIDGPNNQPQHF.

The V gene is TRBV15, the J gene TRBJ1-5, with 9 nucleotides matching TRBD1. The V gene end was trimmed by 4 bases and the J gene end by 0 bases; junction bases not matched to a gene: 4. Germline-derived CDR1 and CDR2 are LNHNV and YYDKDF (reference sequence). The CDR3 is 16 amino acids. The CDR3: CATSTTGGNSNQPQHF. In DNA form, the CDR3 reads TGTGCCACCAGCACAACAGGGGGCAATAGCAATCAGCCCCAGCATTTT.

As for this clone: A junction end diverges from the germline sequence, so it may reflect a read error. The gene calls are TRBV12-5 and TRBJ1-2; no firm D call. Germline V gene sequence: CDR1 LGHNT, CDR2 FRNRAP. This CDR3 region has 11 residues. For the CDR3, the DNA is TGTGCTAGTGGTTTGGTTAACGAATGGGGCTTC. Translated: CASGLVNEWGF.

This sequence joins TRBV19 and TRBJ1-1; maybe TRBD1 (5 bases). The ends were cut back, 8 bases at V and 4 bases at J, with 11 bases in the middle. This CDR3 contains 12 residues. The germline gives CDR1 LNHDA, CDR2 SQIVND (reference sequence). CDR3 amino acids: CASFLGPTEAFF. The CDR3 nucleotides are TGTGCCAGTTTTCTGGGGCCCACTGAAGCTTTCTTT. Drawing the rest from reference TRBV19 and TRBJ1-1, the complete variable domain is DGGITQSPKYLFRKEGQNVTLSCEQNLNHDAMYWYRQDPGQGLRLIYYSQIVNDFQKGDIAEGYSVSREKKESFPLTVTSAQKNPTAFYLCASFLGPTEAFFGQGTRLTVV.

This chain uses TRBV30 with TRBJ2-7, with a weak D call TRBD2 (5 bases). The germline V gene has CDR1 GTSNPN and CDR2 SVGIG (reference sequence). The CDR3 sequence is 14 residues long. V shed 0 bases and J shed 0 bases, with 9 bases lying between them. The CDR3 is CAWSVSGNSYEQYF. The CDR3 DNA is TGTGCCTGGAGTGTCTCCGGGAACTCCTACGAGCAGTACTTC.

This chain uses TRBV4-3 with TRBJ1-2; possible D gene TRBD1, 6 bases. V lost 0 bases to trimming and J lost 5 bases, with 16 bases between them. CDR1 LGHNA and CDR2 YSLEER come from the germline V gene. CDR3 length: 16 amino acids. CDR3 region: CASSQDRRGAAYGYTF. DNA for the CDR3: TGCGCCAGCAGCCAAGATCGTCGGGGGGCGGCATATGGCTACACCTTC.

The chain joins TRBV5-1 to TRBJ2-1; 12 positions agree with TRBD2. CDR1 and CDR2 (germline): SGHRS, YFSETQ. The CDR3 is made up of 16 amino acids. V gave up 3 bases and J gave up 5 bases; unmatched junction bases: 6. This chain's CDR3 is CASSSLAGGPDNEQFF. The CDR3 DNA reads TGCGCCAGCAGCTCCCTAGCGGGGGGGCCTGACAATGAGCAGTTCTTC. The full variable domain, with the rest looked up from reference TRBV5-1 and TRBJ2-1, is KAGVTQTPRYLIKTRGQQVTLSCSPISGHRSVSWYQQTPGQGLQFLFEYFSETQRNKGNFPGRFSGRQFSNSRSEMNVSTLELGDSALYLCASSSLAGGPDNEQFFGPGTRLTVL.